Listed here is a single TCR beta chain. The CDR3 consists of 13 residues. J was trimmed by 6 bases and V by 4 bases; bases with no gene match: 6. Germline V CDR1 and CDR2: SGHDT, YYEEEE. In the study's own analysis: How many nucleated cells were present was estimated from reference gene primer amplification. Only in-frame clones appear in the TCRdb table, and some are missing; sequencing was by immunoSEQ multiplex PCR. V and J calls and clone size are copied from that table; D and trimming were computed from the DNA. The repertoire includes roughly 140,000 clones, 60% to 85% of them detected once, and 1.5% to 2.5% sits in the top ten. The sample is drawn from a study of blood T cell repertoires in COVID-19. Overall study: Italy, Spain and the United States were the sources of the convalescent and acute COVID-19 samples. Nucleic acid was either cDNA or gDNA, and it came from T cells, B-cell-depleted T cells, or PBMCs.

V is TRBV5-6 and J is TRBJ2-5, with TRBD2 identical over 7 bases. The clonotype originates from a woman in her sixties with acute or convalescent COVID-19. What was sequenced was peripheral blood. The CDR3 DNA follows: TGTGCCAGCAGCCCGGGACTAACGCAGACCCAGTACTTC. This sequence encodes CASSPGLTQTQYF.